The 23 T cell receptor beta chains in this list originate from one sample, sequenced in a study of blood T cell repertoires in COVID-19. Generated by immunoSEQ multiplex PCR, the TCRdb table keeps only in-frame clones and is missing some. The table includes about 160,000 clones, around four fifths detected once. The specimen was peripheral blood. These receptors originate from a woman aged 80 or over with acute or convalescent COVID-19.

This clone was recorded only once. V is TRBV14 and J is TRBJ1-1; 8 nucleotides align to TRBD1. CDR3 length: 14 amino acids. Germline V lookup: CDR1 SGHDN, CDR2 FVKESK. J was trimmed by 3 bases and V by 6 bases; bases with no gene match: 6. CDR3 sequence (DNA): TGTGCCAGCAGGAGACAGGGGATTTACACTGAAGCTTTCTTT. It specifies CASRRQGIYTEAFF.

The genes are TRBV3-1 (or the pseudogene TRBV3-2) and TRBJ2-1; 9 bases agree with TRBD2. CDR3 length: 12 residues. Germline V gene sequence: CDR1 LGHDT, CDR2 YNNKEL (reference sequence). With V trimmed by 2 bases and J by 15 bases, 5 bases remained unmatched. CDR3 sequence: CASSQPGLAPFF. CDR3 bases: TGTGCCAGCAGCCAACCCGGACTAGCGCCGTTCTTC.

The chain couples TRBV5-1 to TRBJ2-3; the D gene is possibly TRBD2 (5 bases). This CDR3 contains 16 residues. The ends were cut back, 6 bases at V and 1 base at J, with 18 bases in the middle. The germline CDR1 and CDR2 sequences are SGHRS and YFSETQ. The CDR3 loop reads CASNEGGEPRTDTQYF. In DNA, the CDR3 is TGCGCCAGCAATGAGGGTGGGGAACCACGCACAGATACGCAGTATTTT.

The chain recombines TRBV9 with TRBJ2-2; D unclear. Germline CDR1 SGDLS, CDR2 YYNGEE. V lost 4 bases and J 0 bases, leaving 7 bases between the germline ends. This CDR3 spans 14 amino acids. CDR3 DNA: TGTGCCAGCAGCAAAGCGCCGAACACCGGGGAGCTGTTTTTT. As protein: CASSKAPNTGELFF.

The sample holds one count of this clone. V usage is TRBV6-5 and J usage is TRBJ1-1, with 7 bases lining up with TRBD1. The CDR3 has 14 amino acids. The V segment lost 7 bases and the J segment 7 bases; nucleotides outside the gene matches: 12. Germline assignment: CDR1 MNHEY and CDR2 SVGAGI. DNA for the CDR3: TGTGCCAGCAAGAAGACAGGGTCGTCGGGTGAAGCTTTCTTT. This encodes CASKKTGSSGEAFF.

V is TRBV5-3 and J is TRBJ1-3, with D uncertain. TRBV5-3 is an ORF, with its function uncertain. V lost 2 bases and J lost 1, with 16 bases in between. The length of the CDR3 is 17 residues. CDR3 sequence reads: CARSLLQGGESGNTIYF. The CDR3 coding sequence is TGTGCCAGAAGCTTACTACAAGGTGGTGAGTCTGGAAACACCATATATTTT.

CDR3 region: CASRGTSGNVNEQFF. The CDR3 region has the DNA TGTGCCAGCAGGGGGACTAGCGGGAACGTCAATGAGCAGTTCTTC. This chain joins TRBV11-3 and TRBJ2-1, with 13 bases matching TRBD2. Germline V gene data show CDR1 as SGHNT and CDR2 as YENEEA. The CDR3 has 15 residues. With V trimmed by 6 bases and J by 6 bases, 5 bases remained unmatched. The full variable domain, in which reference TRBV11-3 and TRBJ2-1 provide the parts outside the CDR3, is EAGVVQSPRYKIIEKKQPVAFWCNPISGHNTLYWYLQNLGQGPELLIRYENEEAVDDSQLPKDRFSAERLKGVDSTLKIQPAELGDSAVYLCASRGTSGNVNEQFFGPGTRLTVL.

This chain connects TRBV11-1 to TRBJ2-2; D might be TRBD2 (5 bases). V lost 3 bases and J 0 bases, leaving 8 bases between the germline ends. The CDR3 sequence is 15 residues long. Looked up from germline, CDR1 is SGHAT and CDR2 is FQDESV (reference sequence). This chain's CDR3 is CASSFLASNTGELFF. In DNA, the CDR3 is TGTGCCAGCAGCTTCCTAGCCTCGAACACCGGGGAGCTGTTTTTT.

This chain connects TRBV10-3 to TRBJ2-1; unclear D gene. This CDR3 is 16 amino acids long. Germline lookup yields CDR1 ENHRY and CDR2 SYGVKD. V was trimmed by 6 bases and J by 5 bases, leaving 20 bases between them. CDR3 loop: CAIRPNHSIKHNEQFF. Here the CDR3 DNA reads TGTGCCATCAGACCCAACCACTCCATTAAACACAATGAGCAGTTCTTC.

V usage is TRBV27 and J usage is TRBJ2-2; D not resolved. The CDR3 has 14 residues. Germline-derived CDR1 and CDR2 are MNHEY and SMNVEV (reference sequence). V was pared by 4 bases and J by 7 bases, with 13 bases between. The CDR3 nucleotides read TGTGCCAGCAGTTCCTCTAGGATTGGCGGGGAGCTGTTTTTT. Translated, it gives CASSSSRIGGELFF.

The V gene is TRBV19, the J gene TRBJ1-5; TRBD1 agrees at 8 bases. The CDR3 length is 18 residues. The germline V gene has CDR1 LNHDA and CDR2 SQIVND (reference sequence). Trimming at V came to 3 bases and at J to 0 bases, leaving 10 bases not matched to a gene. CDR3 DNA sequence: TGTGCCAGTAGTATTAGGGGGACAGGCTTGTCTAGCAATCAGCCCCAGCATTTT. This encodes CASSIRGTGLSSNQPQHF. Supplemented by reference TRBV19 and TRBJ1-5, the full variable domain reads DGGITQSPKYLFRKEGQNVTLSCEQNLNHDAMYWYRQDPGQGLRLIYYSQIVNDFQKGDIAEGYSVSREKKESFPLTVTSAQKNPTAFYLCASSIRGTGLSSNQPQHFGDGTRLSIL.

V usage is TRBV7-3 and J usage is TRBJ1-1; 8 nucleotides agree with TRBD1. The J segment lost 7 bases and the V segment lost 4 bases, leaving 5 bases of the junction unmatched. The CDR3 runs to 13 residues. Germline-derived CDR1 and CDR2 are SGHTA and FQGTGA. CDR3 sequence: CASSSFGQGEAFF. For the CDR3, the DNA is TGTGCCAGCAGCTCCTTCGGACAGGGTGAAGCTTTCTTT. Filled out from reference TRBV7-3 and TRBJ1-1, the complete variable domain reads GAGVSQTPSNKVTEKGKYVELRCDPISGHTALYWYRQSLGQGPEFLIYFQGTGAADDSGLPNDRFFAVRPEGSVSTLKIQRTERGDSAVYLCASSSFGQGEAFFGQGTRLTVV.

The chain couples TRBV27 to TRBJ2-2, with 12 nucleotides matching TRBD1. The CDR3 is 16 residues long. Germline V gives CDR1 MNHEY, CDR2 SMNVEV (reference sequence). Trimming cost V 5 bases and J 6 bases; bases outside gene matches: 7. The CDR3 loop reads CASSQAGTGGSGELFF. CDR3 DNA sequence: TGTGCCAGCAGTCAAGCCGGGACAGGGGGCTCCGGGGAGCTGTTTTTT.

This clone was detected once. CDR3 loop: CAWSHDRGHNNQPQHF. Here the CDR3 DNA reads TGTGCCTGGAGCCACGACAGGGGCCACAACAATCAGCCCCAGCATTTT. The gene calls are TRBV30 and TRBJ1-5; 8 positions match TRBD1. CDR1 GTSNPN and CDR2 SVGIG come from the germline V gene (reference sequence). The CDR3 is 16 residues long. The V gene end was trimmed by 3 bases and the J gene end by 3 bases; junction bases not matched to a gene: 10.

V usage is TRBV7-2 and J usage is TRBJ2-4, with 7 bases identical to TRBD1. V was pared by 5 bases and J by 0 bases, with 13 bases of the junction left unmatched. Germline V gives CDR1 SGHTA, CDR2 FQGNSA. The CDR3 runs to 18 residues. In DNA, the CDR3 is TGTGCCAGCAGCCCTGGGACAGAGCAATTACTAGCCAAAAACATTCAGTACTTC. Translation: CASSPGTEQLLAKNIQYF.

The J gene is TRBJ1-5, the V gene TRBV19, with D tentatively TRBD1 (5 bases). Germline V gene sequence: CDR1 LNHDA, CDR2 SQIVND (reference sequence). The V and J ends lost 5 bases and 0 bases respectively, with 11 bases between them. This CDR3 is 15 amino acids long. CDR3 coding DNA: TGTGCCAGTAGTCCTGCGACAGTTAGCAATCAGCCCCAGCATTTT. It yields the protein CASSPATVSNQPQHF.

This clone has a handful of counts. The chain combines TRBV4-1 with TRBJ1-6, with D perhaps TRBD1 (6 bases). Germline CDR1 is MGHRA and CDR2 is YSYEKL. The CDR3 covers 17 residues. V lost 4 bases and J lost 7, with 20 bases in between. CDR3 DNA: TGCGCCAGCAGCCTACCCCCCCCCAGGGGTATGAATTCACCCCTCCACTTT. Its protein is CASSLPPPRGMNSPLHF.

Written as DNA, the CDR3 is TGTGCCAGCAGCCCCGGGACAGGGGTTAACAATGAGCAGTTCTTC. Translated: CASSPGTGVNNEQFF. This rearrangement joins TRBV7-9 to TRBJ2-1, with 10 bases fitting TRBD1. The germline V gene has CDR1 SEHNR and CDR2 FQNEAQ (reference sequence). V shed 5 bases and J 5 bases; nucleotides not matched to a gene: 6. The CDR3 runs to 15 residues.

J is TRBJ1-1 and V is TRBV7-2; possible D gene TRBD1, 6 bases. V dropped 5 bases and J dropped 1 base, with 17 bases sitting between them. The CDR3 loop spans 16 amino acids. CDR1 and CDR2 from the germline V gene are SGHTA and FQGNSA. The CDR3 loop is CASSRVGQGWNTEAFF. The CDR3 DNA is TGTGCCAGCAGCCGCGTGGGGCAGGGGTGGAACACTGAAGCTTTCTTT.

The rearrangement joins TRBV14 to TRBJ1-4; TRBD1 is a possible D gene (5 bases). Germline V gene data show CDR1 as SGHDN and CDR2 as FVKESK. The CDR3 consists of 16 residues. Trimming stripped 3 bases from V and 5 bases from J, with 16 bases between. The CDR3, as DNA: TGTGCCAGCAGCCACCTTCCGGGACGGGGGAATGAAAAACTGTTTTTT. It encodes CASSHLPGRGNEKLFF. Full variable domain (remainder filled in from reference TRBV14 and TRBJ1-4): EAGVTQFPSHSVIEKGQTVTLRCDPISGHDNLYWYRRVMGKEIKFLLHFVKESKQDESGMPNNRFLAERTGGTYSTLKVQPAELEDSGVYFCASSHLPGRGNEKLFFGSGTQLSVL.

The table lists this clone with a few counts. CDR3 DNA sequence: TGTGCCACGGACAGGGGGATCGGATCTGGAAACACCATATATTTT. This encodes CATDRGIGSGNTIYF. The V and J genes are TRBV19 and TRBJ1-3, with 10 nucleotides matching TRBD1. The V and J ends lost 10 bases and 1 base, in that order; junction bases with no gene match: 7. The CDR3 sequence is 15 residues long. Per the germline V gene, CDR1 is LNHDA and CDR2 is SQIVND (reference sequence). The entire variable domain, with the rest obtained from reference TRBV19 and TRBJ1-3, is as follows: DGGITQSPKYLFRKEGQNVTLSCEQNLNHDAMYWYRQDPGQGLRLIYYSQIVNDFQKGDIAEGYSVSREKKESFPLTVTSAQKNPTAFYLCATDRGIGSGNTIYFGEGSWLTVV.

This clone occurred a few times. The chain couples TRBV28 to TRBJ2-7, with a weak D call TRBD2 (5 bases). This CDR3 region has 14 residues. The germline gives CDR1 MDHEN, CDR2 SYDVKM. Trimming stripped 5 bases from V and 2 bases from J, with 13 bases between. As DNA, the CDR3 is TGTGCCAGCAGTGAGGTAGCGCGAACCTACGAGCAGTACTTC. Translating gives CASSEVARTYEQYF.

The gene calls are TRBV7-9 and TRBJ2-1, with 7 nucleotides matching TRBD2. The CDR3 totals 15 residues. J gave up 0 bases and V 2 bases, and 1 base lay outside the gene matches. Germline values: CDR1 SEHNR, CDR2 FQNEAQ (reference sequence). This CDR3 reads CASSLTGGSYNEQFF. The CDR3 DNA is TGTGCCAGCAGCTTAACGGGGGGCTCCTACAATGAGCAGTTCTTC.